This is a list of T cell receptor beta chains from one sample in a study of blood T cell repertoires in COVID-19. Profiled with immunoSEQ multiplex PCR; TCRdb holds only in-frame clones, not every one. The sample consists of about 50,000 clones, 90% of them appearing once. The sample was peripheral blood. The receptor source for this set is a woman aged 80 or over with acute or convalescent COVID-19. Both conserved end residues are trimmed from each CDR3. A D gene is named only where the DNA matches it firmly. The size of a clone is reported for some rows only, either as once, few or many, or as a class for expanded clones.

CDR3: ASSPALVTGTDTQY; J: TRBJ2-3; V: TRBV5-4; length: 14; D: -; size: -
CDR3: ASSPVEGQPQH; J: TRBJ1-5; V: TRBV11-2; length: 11; D: -; size: -
CDR3: ASSARRGRQSGELF; J: TRBJ2-2; V: TRBV19; length: 14; D: TRBD2; size: few
CDR3: ASKGQANTEAF; J: TRBJ1-1; V: TRBV19; length: 11; D: TRBD1; size: -
CDR3: ASSPGQNNSPLH; J: TRBJ1-6; V: TRBV6-5; length: 12; D: TRBD1; size: once
CDR3: ASSPGTSGRSSTDTQY; J: TRBJ2-3; V: TRBV7-2; length: 16; D: TRBD2; size: -
CDR3: ASSFLIGPIENYGYT; J: TRBJ1-2; V: TRBV5-5; length: 15; D: -; size: -
CDR3: ASSIQGTAEAF; J: TRBJ1-1; V: TRBV5-5; length: 11; D: -; size: once
CDR3: ASSPRDRGTNYGYT; J: TRBJ1-2; V: TRBV5-6; length: 14; D: TRBD1; size: -
CDR3: ASSQDTSGRRGTDTQY; J: TRBJ2-3; V: TRBV4-2; length: 16; D: TRBD2; size: -
CDR3: ATSDRGTSVQNEQF; J: TRBJ2-1; V: TRBV24-1; length: 14; D: TRBD2; size: -
CDR3: ASITLQDRGQETQY; J: TRBJ2-5; V: TRBV7-9; length: 14; D: TRBD1; size: -
CDR3: ASSTTFPPTGSNSPLH; J: TRBJ1-6; V: TRBV5-6; length: 16; D: TRBD1; size: -
CDR3: ASSLDLNYGYT; J: TRBJ1-2; V: TRBV7-2; length: 11; D: -; size: -
CDR3: ARGDRHYEQY; J: TRBJ2-7; V: TRBV2; length: 10; D: TRBD1; size: -
CDR3: ASRVPTILSGRLPGQTTGGYT; J: TRBJ1-2; V: TRBV23-1; length: 21; D: TRBD1; size: few
CDR3: ATRRLAGDPYNEQF; J: TRBJ2-1; V: TRBV24-1; length: 14; D: TRBD2; size: -